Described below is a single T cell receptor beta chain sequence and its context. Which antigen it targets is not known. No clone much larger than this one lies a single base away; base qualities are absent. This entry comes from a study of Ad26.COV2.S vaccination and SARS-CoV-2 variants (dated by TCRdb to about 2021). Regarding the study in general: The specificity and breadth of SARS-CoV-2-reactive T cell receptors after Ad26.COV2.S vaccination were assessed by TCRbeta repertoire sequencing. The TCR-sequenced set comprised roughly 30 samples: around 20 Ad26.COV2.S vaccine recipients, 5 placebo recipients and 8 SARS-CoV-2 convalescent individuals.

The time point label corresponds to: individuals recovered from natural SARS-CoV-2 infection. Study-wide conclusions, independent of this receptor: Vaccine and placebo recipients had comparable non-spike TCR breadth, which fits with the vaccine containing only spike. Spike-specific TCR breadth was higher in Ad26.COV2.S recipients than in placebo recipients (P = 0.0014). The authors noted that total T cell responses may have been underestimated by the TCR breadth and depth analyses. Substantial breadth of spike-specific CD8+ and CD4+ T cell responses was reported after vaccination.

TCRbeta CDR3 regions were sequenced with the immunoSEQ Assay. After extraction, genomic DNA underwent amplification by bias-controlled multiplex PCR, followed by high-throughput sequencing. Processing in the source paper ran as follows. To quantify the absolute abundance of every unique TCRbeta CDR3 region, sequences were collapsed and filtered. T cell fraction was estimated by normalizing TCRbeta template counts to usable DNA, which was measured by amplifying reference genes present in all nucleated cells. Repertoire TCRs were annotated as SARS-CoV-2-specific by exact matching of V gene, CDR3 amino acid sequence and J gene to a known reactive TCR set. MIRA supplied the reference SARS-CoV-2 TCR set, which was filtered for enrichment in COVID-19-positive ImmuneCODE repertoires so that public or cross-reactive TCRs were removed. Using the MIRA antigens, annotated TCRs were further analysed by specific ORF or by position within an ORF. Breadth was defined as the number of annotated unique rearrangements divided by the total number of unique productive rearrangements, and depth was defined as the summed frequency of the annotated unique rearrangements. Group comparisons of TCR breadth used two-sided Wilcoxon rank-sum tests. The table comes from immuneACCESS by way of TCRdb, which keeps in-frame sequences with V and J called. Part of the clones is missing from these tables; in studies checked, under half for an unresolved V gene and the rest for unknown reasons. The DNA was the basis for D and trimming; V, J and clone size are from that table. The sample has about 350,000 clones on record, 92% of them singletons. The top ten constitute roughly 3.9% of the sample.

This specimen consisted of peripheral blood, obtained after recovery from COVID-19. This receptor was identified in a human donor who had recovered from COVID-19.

The CDR3 in this case is CATSRVKASYEQYF. The DNA reads TGTGCCACCAGCAGAGTCAAGGCATCCTACGAGCAGTACTTC. Rearrangement joined TRBV15 to TRBJ2-7; the D gene lacks a confident call. CDR1 LNHNV and CDR2 YYDKDF were looked up in the germline V gene (reference sequence). From the cysteine up to the phenylalanine, the CDR3 has a length of 14 residues. Only the CDR3 DNA is retained, 42 bases long and in frame from the first base. Deletion took 1 base off V and 1 base off J, with a span of 8 bases between the germline ends.